This TCR beta chain was profiled in a study of shared clonotypes between healthy human individuals. Profiled with immunoSEQ multiplex PCR; TCRdb holds only in-frame clones, not every one. The table has about 2.4 million clones, approximately 93% seen once. Study results and caveats: Generally, naive subsets came out with larger estimated richness than memory subsets.

This CDR3 has 14 residues. Germline loops: CDR1 SGHRS, CDR2 YFSETQ. V was clipped by 4 bases and J by 6 bases; unmatched bases: 2. This clone was seen only a few times. Its antigen is unknown. Sequencing was performed on naive CD4+ T cells from PBMCs. As for subset: CD45RA+ positively selected. This chain joins TRBV5-1 and TRBJ2-2, with 11 bases identical to TRBD1. This TCR came from a man between 18 and 35 years old in good health. Some clones in this sample may be carry-over from other donors' samples. The CDR3 loop reads CASSGQGAAGELFF. The CDR3 bases are TGCGCCAGCAGCGGACAGGGGGCGGCCGGGGAGCTGTTTTTT.